This T cell receptor beta chain was sequenced in a study of control samples from healthy donors and cancer patients. The assay was immunoSEQ multiplex PCR, and TCRdb's table has in-frame clones only and misses some. The data show about 140,000 clones, around 94% seen once. Sequencing was performed on blood. This receptor was identified in a man in his forties in good health.

CDR3 sequence: CASSESGDGYTF. In nucleotides, the CDR3 is TGCGCCAGCAGTGAGTCCGGGGACGGCTACACCTTC. The chain employs TRBV10-2 and TRBJ1-2, with a tentative D call TRBD1 (5 bases). The CDR3 is 12 residues long. Germline-derived CDR1 and CDR2 are WSHSY and SAAADI. V was shortened by 0 bases and J by 8 bases, with 7 bases between the two germline ends.